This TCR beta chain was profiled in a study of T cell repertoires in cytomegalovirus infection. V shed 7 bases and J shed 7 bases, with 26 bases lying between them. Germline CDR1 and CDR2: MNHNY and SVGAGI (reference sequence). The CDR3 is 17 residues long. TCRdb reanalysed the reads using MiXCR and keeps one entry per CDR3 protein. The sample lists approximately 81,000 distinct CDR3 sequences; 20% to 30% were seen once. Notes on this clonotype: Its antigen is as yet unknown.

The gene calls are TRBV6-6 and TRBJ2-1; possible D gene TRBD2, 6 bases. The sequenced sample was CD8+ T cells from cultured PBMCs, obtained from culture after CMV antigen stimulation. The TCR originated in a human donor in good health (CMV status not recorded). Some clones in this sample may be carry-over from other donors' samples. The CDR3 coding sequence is TGTGCCAGCAACCCGCGGGCTAGCGAACCTGAGGGTAATGAGCAGTTCTTC. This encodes CASNPRASEPEGNEQFF.